This T cell receptor beta chain was obtained from a study of CD8 T cells in ankylosing spondylitis (dated by TCRdb to the late 2010s). In the study overall: T cell receptor beta repertoires were profiled in healthy donors and ankylosing spondylitis patients so that disease-linked TCR variants could be found. Peripheral blood samples were taken, and synovial fluid was additionally collected from ankylosing spondylitis patients. The full study cohort comprised approximately 23 ankylosing spondylitis patients and over a hundred healthy donors.

The research as a whole found: A CD8+ phenotype was shown by the disease-linked clones, which were found at relatively low frequencies in peripheral blood. Some motif variants were previously reported in synovial fluid and blood of reactive arthritis patients, suggesting common disease-initiation mechanisms. A TCR beta motif of eight highly homologous amino acid variants appeared characteristic of blood from ankylosing spondylitis patients. Significant enrichment of the disease-linked clones was reported in matched synovial fluid samples from ankylosing spondylitis patients.

V loses 0 bases, J loses 8 bases, and the germline ends lie 17 bases apart. The germline V gene yields ENHRY for CDR1 and SYGVKD for CDR2. Including cysteine and phenylalanine, the CDR3 has 16 amino acids. Only CDR3 DNA is held: 48 bases, read in frame from base 1. This clonotype was found a few times. Its target antigen remains unknown. No base quality values were provided; no much bigger clone lies one nucleotide off. The sequencing machine was an Illumina HiSeq 2500. Quantitative 5'-RACE with molecular barcodes was used to prepare TCR beta libraries. On the study's bioinformatics: To identify disease-linked TCR variants, a new computational method was used, one built on a probabilistic model of VDJ rearrangement. TCRdb reworked the public reads: Q25 trimming with fastp, MiXCR clone assembly, productive beta chains retained. CDR3 protein duplicates are merged, each entry listing the most common genes and DNA. TCRdb assigned the V and J calls; the authors' analysis was not used. For this sample the table gives 250,000 or so distinct CDR3 sequences, of which roughly a quarter were detected only once. The top ten clonotypes cover around 0.64% of the sample.

Sequencing was performed on blood, either unsorted or a sorted T cell fraction (not recorded which). The chain is assembled from TRBV10-3 and TRBJ2-1; the D gene is possibly TRBD1 or TRBD2, with 5 bases matching each. The clonotype was recovered from a male donor with ankylosing spondylitis or in good health (not recorded which). The DNA sequence is given as TGTGCCATCAGTGAGTCGATGGGGGTGAGGTGGGATGAGCAGTTCTTC. Its translation is CAISESMGVRWDEQFF.